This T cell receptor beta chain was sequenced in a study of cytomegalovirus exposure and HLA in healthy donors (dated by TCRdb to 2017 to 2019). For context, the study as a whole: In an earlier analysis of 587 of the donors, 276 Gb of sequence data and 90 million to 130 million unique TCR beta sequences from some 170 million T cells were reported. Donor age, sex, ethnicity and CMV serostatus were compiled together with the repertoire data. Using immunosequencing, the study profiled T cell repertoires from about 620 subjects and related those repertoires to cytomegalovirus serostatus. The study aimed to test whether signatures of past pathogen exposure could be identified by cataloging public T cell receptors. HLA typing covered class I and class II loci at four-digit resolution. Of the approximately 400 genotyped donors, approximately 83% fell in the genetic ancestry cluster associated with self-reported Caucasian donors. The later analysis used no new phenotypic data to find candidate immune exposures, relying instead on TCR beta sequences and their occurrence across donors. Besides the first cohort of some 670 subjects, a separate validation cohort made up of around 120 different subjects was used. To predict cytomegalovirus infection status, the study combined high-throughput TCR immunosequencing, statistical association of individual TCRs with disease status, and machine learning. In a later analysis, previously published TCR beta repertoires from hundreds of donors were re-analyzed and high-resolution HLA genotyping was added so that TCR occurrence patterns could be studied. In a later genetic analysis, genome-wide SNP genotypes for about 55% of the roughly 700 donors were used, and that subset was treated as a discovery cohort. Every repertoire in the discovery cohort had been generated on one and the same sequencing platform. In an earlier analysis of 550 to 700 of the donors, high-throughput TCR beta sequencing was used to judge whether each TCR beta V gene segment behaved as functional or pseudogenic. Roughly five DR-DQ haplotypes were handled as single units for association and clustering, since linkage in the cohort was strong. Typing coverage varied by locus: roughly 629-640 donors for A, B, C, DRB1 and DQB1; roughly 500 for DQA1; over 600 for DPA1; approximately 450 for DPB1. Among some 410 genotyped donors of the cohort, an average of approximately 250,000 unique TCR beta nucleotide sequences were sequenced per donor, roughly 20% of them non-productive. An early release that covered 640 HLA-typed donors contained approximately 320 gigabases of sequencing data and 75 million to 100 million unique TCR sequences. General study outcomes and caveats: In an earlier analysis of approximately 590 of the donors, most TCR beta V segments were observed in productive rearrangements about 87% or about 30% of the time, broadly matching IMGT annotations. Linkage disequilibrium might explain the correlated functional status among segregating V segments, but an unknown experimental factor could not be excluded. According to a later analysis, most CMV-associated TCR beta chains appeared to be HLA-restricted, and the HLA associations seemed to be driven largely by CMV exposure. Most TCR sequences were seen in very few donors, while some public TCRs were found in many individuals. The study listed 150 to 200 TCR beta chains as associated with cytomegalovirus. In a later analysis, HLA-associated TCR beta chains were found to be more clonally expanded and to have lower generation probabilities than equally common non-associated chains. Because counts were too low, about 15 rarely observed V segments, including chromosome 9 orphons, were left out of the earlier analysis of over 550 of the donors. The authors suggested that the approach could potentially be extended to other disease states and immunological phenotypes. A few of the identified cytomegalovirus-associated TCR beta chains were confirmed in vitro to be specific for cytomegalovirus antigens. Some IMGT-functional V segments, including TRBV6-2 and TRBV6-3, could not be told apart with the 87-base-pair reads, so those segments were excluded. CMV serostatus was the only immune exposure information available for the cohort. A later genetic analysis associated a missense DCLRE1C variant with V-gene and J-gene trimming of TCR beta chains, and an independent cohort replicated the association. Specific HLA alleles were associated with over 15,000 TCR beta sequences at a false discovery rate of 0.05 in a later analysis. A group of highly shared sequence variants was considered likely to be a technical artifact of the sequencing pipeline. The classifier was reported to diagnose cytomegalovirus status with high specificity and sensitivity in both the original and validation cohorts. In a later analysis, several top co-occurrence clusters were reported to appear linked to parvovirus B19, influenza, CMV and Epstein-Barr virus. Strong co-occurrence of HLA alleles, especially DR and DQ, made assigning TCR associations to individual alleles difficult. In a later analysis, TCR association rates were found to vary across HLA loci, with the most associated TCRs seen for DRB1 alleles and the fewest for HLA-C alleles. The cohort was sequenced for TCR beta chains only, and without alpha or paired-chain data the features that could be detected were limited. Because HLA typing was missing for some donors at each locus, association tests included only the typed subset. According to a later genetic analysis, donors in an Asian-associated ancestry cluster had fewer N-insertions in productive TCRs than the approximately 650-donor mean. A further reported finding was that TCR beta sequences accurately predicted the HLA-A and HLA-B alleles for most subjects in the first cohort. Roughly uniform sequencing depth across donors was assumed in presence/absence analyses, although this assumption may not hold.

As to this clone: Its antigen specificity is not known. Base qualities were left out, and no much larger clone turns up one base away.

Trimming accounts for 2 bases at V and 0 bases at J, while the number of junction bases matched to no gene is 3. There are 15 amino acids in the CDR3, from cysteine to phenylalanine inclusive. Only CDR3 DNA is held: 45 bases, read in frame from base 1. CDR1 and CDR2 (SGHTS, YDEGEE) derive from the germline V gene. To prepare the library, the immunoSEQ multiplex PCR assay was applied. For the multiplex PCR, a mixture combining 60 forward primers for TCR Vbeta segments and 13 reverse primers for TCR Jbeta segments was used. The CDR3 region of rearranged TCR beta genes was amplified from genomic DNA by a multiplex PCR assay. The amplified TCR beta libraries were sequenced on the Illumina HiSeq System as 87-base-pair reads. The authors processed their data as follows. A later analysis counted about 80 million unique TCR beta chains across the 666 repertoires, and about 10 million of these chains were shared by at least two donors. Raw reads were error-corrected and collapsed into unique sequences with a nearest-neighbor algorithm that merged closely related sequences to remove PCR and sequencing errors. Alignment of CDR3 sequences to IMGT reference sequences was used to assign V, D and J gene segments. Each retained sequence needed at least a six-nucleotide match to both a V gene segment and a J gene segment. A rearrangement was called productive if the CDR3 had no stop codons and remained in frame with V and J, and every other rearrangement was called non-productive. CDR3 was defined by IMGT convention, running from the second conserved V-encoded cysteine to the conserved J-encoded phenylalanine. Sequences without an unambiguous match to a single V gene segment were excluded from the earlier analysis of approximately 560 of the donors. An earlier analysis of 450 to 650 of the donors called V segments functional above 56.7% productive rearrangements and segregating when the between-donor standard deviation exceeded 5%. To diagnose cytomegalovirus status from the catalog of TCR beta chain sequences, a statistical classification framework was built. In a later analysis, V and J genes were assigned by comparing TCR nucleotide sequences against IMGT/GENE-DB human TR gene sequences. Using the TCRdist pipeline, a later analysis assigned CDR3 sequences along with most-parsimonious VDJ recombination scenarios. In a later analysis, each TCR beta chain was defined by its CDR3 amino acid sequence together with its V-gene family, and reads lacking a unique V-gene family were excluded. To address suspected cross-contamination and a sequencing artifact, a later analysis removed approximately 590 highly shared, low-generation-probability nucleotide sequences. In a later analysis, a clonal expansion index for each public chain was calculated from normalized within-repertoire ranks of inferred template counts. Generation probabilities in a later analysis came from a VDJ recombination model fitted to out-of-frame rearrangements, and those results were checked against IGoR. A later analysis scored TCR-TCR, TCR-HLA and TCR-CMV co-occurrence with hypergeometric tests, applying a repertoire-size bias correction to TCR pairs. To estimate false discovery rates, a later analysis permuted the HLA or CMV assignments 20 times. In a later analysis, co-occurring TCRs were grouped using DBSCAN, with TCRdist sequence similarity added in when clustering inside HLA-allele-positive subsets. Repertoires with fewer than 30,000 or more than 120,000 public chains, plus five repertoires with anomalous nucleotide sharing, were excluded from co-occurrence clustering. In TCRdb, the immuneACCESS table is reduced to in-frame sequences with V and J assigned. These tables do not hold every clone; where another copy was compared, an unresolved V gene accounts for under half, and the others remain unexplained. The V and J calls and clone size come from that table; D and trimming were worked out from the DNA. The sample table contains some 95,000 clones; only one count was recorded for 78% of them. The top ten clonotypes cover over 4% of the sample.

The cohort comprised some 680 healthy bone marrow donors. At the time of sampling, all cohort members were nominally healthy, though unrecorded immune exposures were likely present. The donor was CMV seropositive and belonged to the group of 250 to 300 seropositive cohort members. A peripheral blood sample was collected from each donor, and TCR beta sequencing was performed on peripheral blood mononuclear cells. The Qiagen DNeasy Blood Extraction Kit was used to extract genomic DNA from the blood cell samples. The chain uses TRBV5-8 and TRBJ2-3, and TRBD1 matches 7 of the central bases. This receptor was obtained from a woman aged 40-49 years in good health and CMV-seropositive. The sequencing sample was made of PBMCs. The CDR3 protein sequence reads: CASSLQGPSTDTQYF. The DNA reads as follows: TGTGCCAGCAGCTTACAGGGGCCTAGCACAGATACGCAGTATTTT.